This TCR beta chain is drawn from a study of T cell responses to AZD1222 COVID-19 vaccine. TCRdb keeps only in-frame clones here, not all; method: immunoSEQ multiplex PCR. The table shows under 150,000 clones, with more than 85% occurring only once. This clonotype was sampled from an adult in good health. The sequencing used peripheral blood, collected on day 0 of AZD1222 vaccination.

CDR3 sequence: CASSPHIPSGNTIYF. The CDR3 coding sequence is TGTGCCAGCAGTCCCCATATTCCCTCTGGAAACACCATATATTTT. The V call is TRBV27, the J call TRBJ1-3; D is uncertain. Germline-derived CDR1 and CDR2 are MNHEY and SMNVEV (reference sequence). The CDR3 runs 15 residues. Trimming removed 5 bases from V and 0 bases from J, with 11 bases in between.